These T cell receptor beta chains were read from a single sample in a study of blood T cell repertoires in COVID-19. Some clones are missing from TCRdb's copy, which holds only in-frame ones; the method was immunoSEQ multiplex PCR. This table holds about 290,000 clones, roughly 91% found once. Sequencing was carried out using peripheral blood. These receptors all stem from a woman aged 25-40 years with COVID-19, enrolled during active disease. Both conserved end residues are part of each CDR3. A D gene is named only where the DNA matches it firmly. Clone size is given for some rows only: seen once, a few or many times, or a class if the clone is expanded.

-	TRBD1	TRBJ1-2	16	TRBV7-6	TGTGCCAGCAGCTTAGCTCCCGGGGGACAGGGGGAGGGCTACACCTTC	CASSLAPGGQGEGYTF
-	-	TRBJ2-3	12	TRBV11-3	TGTGCCAGCAGCACCGCGGGGGATACGCAGTATTTT	CASSTAGDTQYF
-	-	TRBJ2-7	13	TRBV27	TGTGCCAGCAGTCCACAAACGAACTACGAGCAGTACTTC	CASSPQTNYEQYF
once	-	TRBJ1-1	13	TRBV5-1	TGCGCCAGCAGCTTGTCCGGGGGGTATGAAGCTTTCTTT	CASSLSGGYEAFF
once	-	TRBJ1-1	14	TRBV5-1	TGCGCCAGCAGCTTCGGGGGAATGAACACTGAAGCTTTCTTT	CASSFGGMNTEAFF
-	TRBD1	TRBJ2-7	13	TRBV18	TGTGCCAGCTCACCGGACAGGCTCCACGAGCAGTACTTC	CASSPDRLHEQYF
once	-	TRBJ2-6	16	TRBV27	TGTGCCAGCAGTTTCCAGGGGAAAGGTGGGGCCAACGTCCTGACTTTC	CASSFQGKGGANVLTF
-	-	TRBJ1-1	14	TRBV6-5	TGTGCCAGCAGTTATTACCGGGTGAACACTGAAGCTTTCTTT	CASSYYRVNTEAFF
-	TRBD1	TRBJ1-2	16	TRBV6-5	TGTGCCAGCAGTTCCACTACCGGGACAGGGGACTATGGCTACACCTTC	CASSSTTGTGDYGYTF
-	-	TRBJ1-1	14	TRBV2	TGTGCCAGCACACTGGGCGGGGCGTACACTGAAGCTTTCTTT	CASTLGGAYTEAFF
-	-	TRBJ1-4	13	TRBV5-5	TGTGCCAGCAGCTTGGCCAGTAATGAAAAACTGTTTTTT	CASSLASNEKLFF
-	-	TRBJ1-2	16	TRBV4-2	TGTGCCAGCAGCCAAGATGGTCTAGTAACCCCCTATGGCTACACCTTC	CASSQDGLVTPYGYTF
-	TRBD1	TRBJ2-5	14	TRBV28	TGTGCCAGCAGTACAGGGGCGATCCAAGAGACCCAGTACTTC	CASSTGAIQETQYF
once	TRBD2	TRBJ2-7	15	TRBV19	TGTGCCAGTACCTCCTCTAGCGGGGGGCACTACGAGCAGTACTTC	CASTSSSGGHYEQYF
once	-	TRBJ1-2	14	TRBV7-9	TGTGCCAGCAGCATCCGACCAGGGTCTTATGGCTACACCTTC	CASSIRPGSYGYTF
-	-	TRBJ1-1	12	TRBV4-1	TGCGCCAGCAGCCAAGGATCGGGGAGGGCTTTCTTT	CASSQGSGRAFF
-	TRBD1	TRBJ1-1	15	TRBV5-1	TGCGCCAGCAGAAAGAGAGGGGGCTGGGGGACTGAAGCTTTCTTT	CASRKRGGWGTEAFF
-	-	TRBJ2-3	15	TRBV5-1	TGCGCCAGCAGCTTGTATTCCAGGGGGGCCGATACGCAGTATTTT	CASSLYSRGADTQYF
-	TRBD2	TRBJ2-1	16	TRBV7-9	TGTGCCAGCAGCAACCGTCTAGCGGGGGGTTTCAGTGAGCAGTTCTTC	CASSNRLAGGFSEQFF
-	TRBD1	TRBJ1-4	16	TRBV6-5	TGTGCCAGCAGTTACTTCTCAGGGGGCCTCGGGGAAAAACTGTTTTTT	CASSYFSGGLGEKLFF
-	TRBD1	TRBJ2-7	14	TRBV7-8	TGTGCCAGCAGCCCGACAGGGTCCTCCTACGAGCAGTACTTC	CASSPTGSSYEQYF
-	TRBD1	TRBJ1-5	14	TRBV6-5	TGTGCCAGCAGCCTTCGGACAGGTAGTAGGCCCCAGCATTTT	CASSLRTGSRPQHF
-	TRBD1	TRBJ1-4	14	TRBV5-1	TGCGCCAGCAGCTTCGGGACAGGGGATGAAAAACTGTTTTTT	CASSFGTGDEKLFF
-	-	TRBJ1-1	13	TRBV28	TGTGCCAGCAGCCTCGGAGGGCACACTGAAGCTTTCTTT	CASSLGGHTEAFF
once	-	TRBJ2-5	15	TRBV28	TGTGCCAGCAGTTTTGACAGGTGGGAGGGAGAGACCCAGTACTTC	CASSFDRWEGETQYF
-	TRBD1	TRBJ2-3	18	TRBV11-3	TGTGCCAGCAGTCATTCGACAGGGTTTGGCCCTAGCACAGATACGCAGTATTTT	CASSHSTGFGPSTDTQYF
once	-	TRBJ1-6	12	TRBV25-1	TGTGCCAGCATGGGGACCGGGGGTACCCTCCACTTT	CASMGTGGTLHF
once	-	TRBJ2-5	14	TRBV19	TGTGCCAGTAGTAAACAGTCGTACCAAGAGACCCAGTACTTC	CASSKQSYQETQYF
-	-	TRBJ1-2	15	TRBV4-2	TGTGCCAGCAGCCAAGAGGGGGGGCTTGGATATGGCTACACCTTC	CASSQEGGLGYGYTF
-	TRBD1	TRBJ1-5	15	TRBV5-6	TGTGCCAGCAGCCAAACAGGGGGCCACAATCAGCCCCAGCATTTT	CASSQTGGHNQPQHF
once	-	TRBJ2-1	16	TRBV7-6	TGTGCCAGCAGCATCCCCCTCGACAGTTTTCAGTATGAGCAGTTCTTC	CASSIPLDSFQYEQFF
-	-	TRBJ2-1	15	TRBV5-1	TGCGCCAGCAGCGTCAGCGTAAGCTCCTACAATGAGCAGTTCTTC	CASSVSVSSYNEQFF
-	TRBD2	TRBJ2-1	16	TRBV4-1	TGCGCCAGCAGTACGGCCCGGGGAGGGGTCTACAATGAGCAGTTCTTC	CASSTARGGVYNEQFF
-	-	TRBJ2-1	14	TRBV5-1	TGCGCCAGTTATATGACCCAGGGTTTGGATGAGCAGTTCTTC	CASYMTQGLDEQFF
-	TRBD2	TRBJ2-3	19	TRBV5-1	TGCGCCAGCAGCTTGGCGGCCCGTGGTAGCGGGGGGCATAGAGATACGCAGTATTTT	CASSLAARGSGGHRDTQYF
-	-	TRBJ1-6	15	TRBV27	TGTGCCAGCAGTTTGGACATTCCCGCAGGGTCACCCCTCCACTTT	CASSLDIPAGSPLHF
-	-	TRBJ2-1	16	TRBV27	TGTGCCAGCAGTGGGACGGGCGGGGGCCCGTACAATGAGCAGTTCTTC	CASSGTGGGPYNEQFF
-	-	TRBJ1-4	15	TRBV5-1	TGCGCCAGCAGAAATGGGGCGCACACTAATGAAAAACTGTTTTTT	CASRNGAHTNEKLFF
-	-	TRBJ1-2	14	TRBV18	TGTGCCAGCTCACCACCCGCGGGGCTATATGGCTACACCTTC	CASSPPAGLYGYTF
-	-	TRBJ1-5	14	TRBV10-1	TGCGCCAGCCTTAAGGCGGGTCGAAATCAGCCCCAGCATTTT	CASLKAGRNQPQHF
-	TRBD2	TRBJ2-1	15	TRBV15	TGTGCCACGCGACTTTTTAGCGGGGGGCGTAATGAGCAGTTCTTC	CATRLFSGGRNEQFF
once	TRBD1	TRBJ2-2	13	TRBV29-1	TGCAGCGTCCCCGGACAGGGTGGCGGGGAGCTGTTTTTT	CSVPGQGGGELFF
once	-	TRBJ2-3	19	TRBV10-2	TGCGCCAGCAGTGTCTGGTTAGCTGGGGCAACGGGGGGCACAGATACGCAGTATTTT	CASSVWLAGATGGTDTQYF
-	TRBD1	TRBJ2-7	14	TRBV13	TGTGCCAGCAGCATAGACAGGGGTGGCTACGAGCAGTACTTC	CASSIDRGGYEQYF
-	-	TRBJ2-1	14	TRBV2	TGTGCCAGCAGTGAACGGCAGGGCTACAATGAGCAGTTCTTC	CASSERQGYNEQFF
few	TRBD1	TRBJ2-2	15	TRBV24-1	TGTGCCACCAGTGATTGGGACAGTGGGAACCGGGAGCTGTTTTTT	CATSDWDSGNRELFF
-	-	TRBJ2-5	12	TRBV12-5	TGTGCTAGTCGAGGATACCAAGAGACCCAGTACTTC	CASRGYQETQYF
-	-	TRBJ1-2	15	TRBV5-1	TGCGCCAGCAGCCCTGGTGGTGGCAGAAACTATGGCTACACCTTC	CASSPGGGRNYGYTF
once	-	TRBJ2-5	10	TRBV6-5	TGTGCCAGCAGCTCGGGGACCCAGTACTTC	CASSSGTQYF